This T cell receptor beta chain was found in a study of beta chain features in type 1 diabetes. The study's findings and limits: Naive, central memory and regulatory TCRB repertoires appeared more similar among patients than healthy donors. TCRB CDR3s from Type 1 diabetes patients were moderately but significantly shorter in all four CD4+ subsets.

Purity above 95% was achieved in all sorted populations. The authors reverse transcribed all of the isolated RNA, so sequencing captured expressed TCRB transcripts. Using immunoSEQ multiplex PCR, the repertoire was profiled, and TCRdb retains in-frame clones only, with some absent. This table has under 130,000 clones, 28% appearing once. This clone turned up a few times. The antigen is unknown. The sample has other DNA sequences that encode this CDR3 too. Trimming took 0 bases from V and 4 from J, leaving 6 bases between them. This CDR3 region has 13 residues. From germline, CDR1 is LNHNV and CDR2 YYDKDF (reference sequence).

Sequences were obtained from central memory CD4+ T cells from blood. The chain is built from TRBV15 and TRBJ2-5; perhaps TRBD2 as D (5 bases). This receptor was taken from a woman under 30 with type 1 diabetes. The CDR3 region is CATSRDRGETQYF. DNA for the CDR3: TGTGCCACCAGCAGAGACCGGGGAGAGACCCAGTACTTC.